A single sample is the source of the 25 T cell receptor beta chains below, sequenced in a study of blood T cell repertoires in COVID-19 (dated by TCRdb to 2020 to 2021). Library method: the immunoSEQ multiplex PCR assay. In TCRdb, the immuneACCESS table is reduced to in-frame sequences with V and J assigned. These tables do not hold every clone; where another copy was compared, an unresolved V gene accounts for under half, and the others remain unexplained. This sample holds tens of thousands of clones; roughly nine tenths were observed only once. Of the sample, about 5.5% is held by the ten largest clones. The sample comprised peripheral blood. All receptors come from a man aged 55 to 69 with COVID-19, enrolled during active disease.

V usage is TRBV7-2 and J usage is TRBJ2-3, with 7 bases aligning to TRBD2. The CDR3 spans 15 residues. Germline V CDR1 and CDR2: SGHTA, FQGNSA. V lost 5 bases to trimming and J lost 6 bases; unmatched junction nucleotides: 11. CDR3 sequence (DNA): TGTGCCAGCAGCATACTTGGACTAGTAAGGGATACGCAGTATTTT. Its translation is CASSILGLVRDTQYF.

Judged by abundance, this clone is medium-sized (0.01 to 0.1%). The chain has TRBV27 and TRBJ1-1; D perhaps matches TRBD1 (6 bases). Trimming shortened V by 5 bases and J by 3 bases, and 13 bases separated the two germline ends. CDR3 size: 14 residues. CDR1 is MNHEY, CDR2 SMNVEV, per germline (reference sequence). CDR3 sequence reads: CASSVYRADTEAFF. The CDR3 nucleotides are TGTGCCAGCAGTGTTTACAGGGCCGACACTGAAGCTTTCTTT.

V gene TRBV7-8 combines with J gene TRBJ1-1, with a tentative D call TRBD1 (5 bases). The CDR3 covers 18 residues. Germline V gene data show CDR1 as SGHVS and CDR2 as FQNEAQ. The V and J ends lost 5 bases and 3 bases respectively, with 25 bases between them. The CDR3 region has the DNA TGTGCCAGCAGCGGCACGGCACCCCGGGGGATGTTTGACACTGAAGCTTTCTTT. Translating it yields CASSGTAPRGMFDTEAFF.

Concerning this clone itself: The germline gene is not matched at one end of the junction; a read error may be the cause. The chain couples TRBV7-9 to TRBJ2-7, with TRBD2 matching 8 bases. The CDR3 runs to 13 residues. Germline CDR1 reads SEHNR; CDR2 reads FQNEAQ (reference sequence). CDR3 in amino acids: CVSSTTSETEQYF. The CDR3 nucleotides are TGTGTCAGCAGTACGACTAGCGAAACAGAGCAGTACTTC.

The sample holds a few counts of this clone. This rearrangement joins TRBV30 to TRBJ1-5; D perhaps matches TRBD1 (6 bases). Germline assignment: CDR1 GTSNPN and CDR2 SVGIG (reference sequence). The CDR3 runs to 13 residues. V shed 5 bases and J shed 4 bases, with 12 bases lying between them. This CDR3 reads CAWAGTTNQPQHF. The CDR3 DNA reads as TGTGCCTGGGCCGGGACAACAAATCAGCCCCAGCATTTT.

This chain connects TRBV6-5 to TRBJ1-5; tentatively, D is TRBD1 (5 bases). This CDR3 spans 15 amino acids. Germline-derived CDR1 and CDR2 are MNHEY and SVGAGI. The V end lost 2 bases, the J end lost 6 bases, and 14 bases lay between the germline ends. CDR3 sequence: CASSYNRNDLQPQHF. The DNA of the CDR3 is TGTGCCAGCAGTTACAACAGGAACGATCTTCAGCCCCAGCATTTT.

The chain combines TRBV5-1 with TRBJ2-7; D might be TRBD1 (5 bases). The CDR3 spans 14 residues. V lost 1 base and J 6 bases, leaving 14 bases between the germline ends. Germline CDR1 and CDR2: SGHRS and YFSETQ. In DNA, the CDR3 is TGCGCCAGCAGCTTGACGTCCCAGGGTTCCGAGCAGTACTTC. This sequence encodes CASSLTSQGSEQYF.

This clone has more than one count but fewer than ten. CDR3 sequence: CASSSPTESSYEQYF. In DNA, the CDR3 is TGTGCCAGCAGCTCCCCGACAGAAAGCTCCTACGAGCAGTACTTC. V gene TRBV11-2 combines with J gene TRBJ2-7; maybe TRBD1 (5 bases). The CDR3 consists of 15 residues. Germline CDR1 and CDR2: SGHAT and FQNNGV. V was shortened by 4 bases and J by 0 bases, with 13 bases between the two germline ends.

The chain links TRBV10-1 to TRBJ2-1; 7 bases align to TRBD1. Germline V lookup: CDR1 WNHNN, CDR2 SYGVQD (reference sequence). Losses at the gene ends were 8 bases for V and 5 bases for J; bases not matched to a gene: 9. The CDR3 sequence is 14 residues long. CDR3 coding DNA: TGCGCCAGCGCCTCCGGGACAGAAAACAATGAGCAGTTCTTC. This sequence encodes CASASGTENNEQFF.

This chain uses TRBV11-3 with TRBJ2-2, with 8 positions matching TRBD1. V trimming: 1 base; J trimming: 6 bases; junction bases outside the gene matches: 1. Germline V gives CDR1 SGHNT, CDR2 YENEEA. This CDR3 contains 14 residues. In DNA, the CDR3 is TGTGCCAGCAGCTTAGTACAGGGGGCCGGGGAGCTGTTTTTT. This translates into CASSLVQGAGELFF.

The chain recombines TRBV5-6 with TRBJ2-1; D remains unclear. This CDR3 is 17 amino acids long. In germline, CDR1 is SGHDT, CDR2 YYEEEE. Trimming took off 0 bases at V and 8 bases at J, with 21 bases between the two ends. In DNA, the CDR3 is TGTGCCAGCAGCTTGGGATCTGGCGGTACCGCTTGGTATGAGCAGTTCTTC. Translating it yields CASSLGSGGTAWYEQFF.

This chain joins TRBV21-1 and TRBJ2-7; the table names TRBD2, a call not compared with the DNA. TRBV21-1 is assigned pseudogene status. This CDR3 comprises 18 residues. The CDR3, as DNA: TGTGCCAGCAATACGGCGGCTAGCGAGCAGGATATGTGGGGCGAGCAGTACTTC. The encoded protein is CASNTAASEQDMWGEQYF.

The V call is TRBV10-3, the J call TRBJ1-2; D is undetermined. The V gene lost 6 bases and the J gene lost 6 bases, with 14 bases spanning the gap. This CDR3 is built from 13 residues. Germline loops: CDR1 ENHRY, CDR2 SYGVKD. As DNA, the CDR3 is TGTGCCATCAGCGAGGGCCGGGTTGATGGCTACACCTTC. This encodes CAISEGRVDGYTF.

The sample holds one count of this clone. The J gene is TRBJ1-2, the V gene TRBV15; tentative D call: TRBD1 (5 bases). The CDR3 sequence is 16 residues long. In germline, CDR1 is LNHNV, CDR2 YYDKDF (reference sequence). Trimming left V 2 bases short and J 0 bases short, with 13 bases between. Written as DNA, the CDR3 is TGTGCCACCAGCAGACCAGGGACTGAAGCTAACTATGGCTACACCTTC. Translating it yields CATSRPGTEANYGYTF.

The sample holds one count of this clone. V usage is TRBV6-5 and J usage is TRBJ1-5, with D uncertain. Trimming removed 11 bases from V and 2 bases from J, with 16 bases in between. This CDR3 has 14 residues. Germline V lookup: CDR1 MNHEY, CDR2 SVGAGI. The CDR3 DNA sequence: TGTGCCTCCAGAGGTGGTGAGCGCAATCAGCCCCAGCATTTT. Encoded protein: CASRGGERNQPQHF.

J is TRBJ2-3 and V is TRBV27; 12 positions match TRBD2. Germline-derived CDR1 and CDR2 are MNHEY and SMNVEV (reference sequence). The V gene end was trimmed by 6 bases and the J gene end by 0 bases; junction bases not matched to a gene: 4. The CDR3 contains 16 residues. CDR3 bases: TGTGCCAGCAGCACCGGGACTAGCGGGAGCACAGATACGCAGTATTTT. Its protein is CASSTGTSGSTDTQYF.

The CDR3 DNA reads TGCAGCGTTGAATCTAGCCGATCCTACAATGAGCAGTTCTTC. Its translation is CSVESSRSYNEQFF. V gene TRBV29-1 combines with J gene TRBJ2-1; D may be TRBD2 (5 bases). V was shortened by 2 bases and J by 1 base, with 9 bases between the two germline ends. Per germline, CDR1 SQVTM and CDR2 ANQGSEA. The length of the CDR3 is 14 residues.

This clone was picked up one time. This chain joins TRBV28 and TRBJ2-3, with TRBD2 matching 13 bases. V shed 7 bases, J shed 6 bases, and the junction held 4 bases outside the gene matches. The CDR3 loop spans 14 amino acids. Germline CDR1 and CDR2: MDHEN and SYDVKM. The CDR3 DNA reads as TGTGCCAGCAAACTAGCGGGAGGGAGGGATACGCAGTATTTT. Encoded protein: CASKLAGGRDTQYF.

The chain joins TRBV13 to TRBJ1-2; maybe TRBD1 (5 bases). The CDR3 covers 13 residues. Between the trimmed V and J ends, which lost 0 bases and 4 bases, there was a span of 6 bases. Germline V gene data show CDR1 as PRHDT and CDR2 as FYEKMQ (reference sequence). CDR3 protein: CASSLGQGYGYTF. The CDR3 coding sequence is TGTGCCAGCAGCTTAGGCCAGGGCTATGGCTACACCTTC.

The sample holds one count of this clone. CDR3 residues: CASRPGQGAYEQYF. DNA of the CDR3: TGTGCCAGCAGGCCGGGACAGGGGGCTTACGAGCAGTACTTC. This chain links TRBV2 with TRBJ2-7, with 12 bases identical to TRBD1. The CDR3 covers 14 residues. Germline CDR1 SNHLY, CDR2 FYNNEI. J gave up 4 bases and V 6 bases, and 4 bases lay outside the gene matches.

In DNA, the CDR3 is TGCAGCGTTGGAGACAGGGTGAACACTGAAGCTTTCTTT. This translates into CSVGDRVNTEAFF. The V and J genes are TRBV29-1 and TRBJ1-1; 7 nucleotides agree with TRBD1. The germline V gene has CDR1 SQVTM and CDR2 ANQGSEA. Unmatched junction bases numbered 2, after V lost 4 bases and J lost 0 bases. There are 13 residues in the CDR3.

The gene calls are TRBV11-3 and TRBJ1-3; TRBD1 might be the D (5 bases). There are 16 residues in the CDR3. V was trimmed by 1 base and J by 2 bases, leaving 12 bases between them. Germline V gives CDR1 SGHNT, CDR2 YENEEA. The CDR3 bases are TGTGCCAGCAGCTTAGGGGAGGGGAGTGCTGGAAACACCATATATTTT. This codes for CASSLGEGSAGNTIYF.

CDR3 loop: CASRRQGNQPQHF. CDR3 sequence (DNA): TGTGCCAGCCGCAGACAGGGCAATCAGCCCCAGCATTTT. The V and J genes are TRBV6-5 and TRBJ1-5, with D possibly being TRBD1 (6 bases). Germline CDR1 and CDR2: MNHEY and SVGAGI. The CDR3 has 13 residues. V lost 8 bases to trimming and J lost 2 bases, with 10 bases between them.

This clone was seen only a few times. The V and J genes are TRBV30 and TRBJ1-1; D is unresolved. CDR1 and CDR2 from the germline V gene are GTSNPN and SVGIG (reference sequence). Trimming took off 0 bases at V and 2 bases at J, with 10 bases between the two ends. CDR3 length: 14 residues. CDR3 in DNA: TGTGCCTGGAGTGTTAGAGGGTACAACACTGAAGCTTTCTTT. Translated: CAWSVRGYNTEAFF.

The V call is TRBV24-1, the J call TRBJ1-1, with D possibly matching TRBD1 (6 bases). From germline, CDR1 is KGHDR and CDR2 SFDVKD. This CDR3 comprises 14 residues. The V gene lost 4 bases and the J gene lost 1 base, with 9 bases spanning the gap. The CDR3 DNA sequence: TGTGCCACCAGTGAAACGGGACAGAACACTGAAGCTTTCTTT. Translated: CATSETGQNTEAFF.